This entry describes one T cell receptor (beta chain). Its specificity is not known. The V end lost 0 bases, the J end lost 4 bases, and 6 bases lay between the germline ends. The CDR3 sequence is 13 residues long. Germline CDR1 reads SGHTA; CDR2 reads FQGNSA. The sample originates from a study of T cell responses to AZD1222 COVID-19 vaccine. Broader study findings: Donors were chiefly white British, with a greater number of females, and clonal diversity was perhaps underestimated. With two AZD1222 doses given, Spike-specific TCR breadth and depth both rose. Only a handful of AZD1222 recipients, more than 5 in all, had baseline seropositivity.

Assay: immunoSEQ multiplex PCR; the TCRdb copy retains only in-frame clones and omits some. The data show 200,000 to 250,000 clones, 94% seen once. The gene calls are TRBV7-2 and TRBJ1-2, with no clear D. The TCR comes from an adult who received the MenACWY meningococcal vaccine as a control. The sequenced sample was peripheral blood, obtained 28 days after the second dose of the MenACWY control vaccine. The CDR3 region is CASSLAFTYGYTF. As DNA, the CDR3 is TGTGCCAGCAGCTTAGCATTCACCTATGGCTACACCTTC.